These 8 T cell receptor beta chains originate from one sample sequenced in a study of regulatory T cells in long-lasting Graves disease (dated by TCRdb to the early 2020s). The intended sense of this specimen's time point label: newly diagnosed GD, antithyroid drugs for less than 3 months. For both TCR sequencing and RNA sequencing, RNA was extracted from PBMCs in TRIzol. Libraries were built with multiplex PCR. Sequencing instrument: Illumina HiSeq 4000. CDR3 regions were amplified by Arm-PCR with iRepertoire HTBI primers to construct TCR beta libraries. TCRdb handled the public reads itself, with Q25 trimming in fastp and clone calling in MiXCR, and kept productive beta chains. Rows merge per CDR3 protein into single entries with the most common DNA and genes. The sample has 450,000 to 500,000 distinct CDR3 sequences on record, 15% to 20% of them singletons. Of the sample, 10% to 15% is held by the ten largest clones.

The same sample was also studied in work on T cells in Graves' hyperthyroidism and ophthalmopathy.

The sequenced sample was peripheral blood mononuclear cells (PBMCs), obtained at new diagnosis, from a patient treated with antithyroid drugs. The receptor set was obtained from a man in his forties with Graves disease. Donor details come from another sample of the same person, matched by shared clones.

This clonotype has more than one count but fewer than ten. CDR3 residues: CASSTPGSRYEQYF. Written as DNA, the CDR3 is TGTGCCAGCAGCACACCCGGGAGCCGCTACGAGCAGTACTTC. This chain joins TRBV13 and TRBJ2-7, with D perhaps TRBD2 (6 bases). The CDR3 is 14 amino acids. Trimming removed 5 bases at V and 3 bases at J, with 14 bases between. CDR1 and CDR2 (germline): PRHDT, FYEKMQ (reference sequence). Looking up the rest from reference TRBV13 and TRBJ2-7 gives the full variable domain: AAGVIQSPRHLIKEKRETATLKCYPIPRHDTVYWYQQGPGQDPQFLISFYEKMQSDKGSIPDRFSAQQFSDYHSELNMSSLELGDSALYFCASSTPGSRYEQYFGPGTRLTVT.

This clonotype was observed a few times. This sequence may be a read error, since a much larger clone differs from it by one base. J is TRBJ2-3 and V is TRBV2; unclear D gene. The germline V and J ends were trimmed by 7 bases and 7 bases, with 9 bases remaining between them. Per the germline V gene, CDR1 is SNHLY and CDR2 is FYNNEI. There are 11 residues in the CDR3. The CDR3, as DNA: TGTGCCAGCATAAAAAGGAATACGCAGTATTTT. Its protein is CASIKRNTQYF.

This clonotype was counted ten times or more. This rearrangement joins TRBV2 to TRBJ2-3, with D perhaps TRBD2 (6 bases). The germline V and J ends were trimmed by 0 bases and 6 bases, with 13 bases remaining between them. The germline V gene encodes CDR1 SNHLY and CDR2 FYNNEI. The CDR3 consists of 15 residues. The CDR3 DNA reads TGTGCCAGCAGTGAAGCCCCAGCGGGTTCGGATACGCAGTATTTT. It yields the protein CASSEAPAGSDTQYF.

Comments on this clonotype: Its ends do not fully match the called genes, so a read error is possible. This rearrangement joins TRBV7-9 to TRBJ2-4; D may be TRBD1 (5 bases). Germline CDR1 reads SEHNR; CDR2 reads FQNEAQ (reference sequence). The CDR3 runs 14 residues. The DNA of the CDR3 is TGTGCCAGCAGCCCCTCTTTGGGGATGGACATTCGGTACTTC. It is translated as CASSPSLGMDIRYF.

This clonotype was observed many times. The CDR3 reads CASSLVGYEQYF. The CDR3 DNA reads TGTGCCAGCAGCTTAGTGGGCTACGAGCAGTACTTC. This chain connects TRBV7-9 to TRBJ2-7; D is undetermined. Trimming stripped 1 base from V and 3 bases from J, with 4 bases between. Germline CDR1 reads SEHNR; CDR2 reads FQNEAQ (reference sequence). CDR3 length: 12 residues.

In its sample, this clonotype was seen once. A much more abundant neighbour one base away suggests this may be a read error. The chain uses TRBV29-1 and TRBJ2-1, with 10 bases aligning to TRBD2. There are 14 residues in the CDR3. The J segment lost 9 bases and the V segment lost 4 bases, leaving 9 bases of the junction unmatched. CDR1 and CDR2 (germline): SQVTM, ANQGSEA. In DNA form, the CDR3 reads TGCAGCGTTGCTAGCGGGGGACGAGCAGCTGAGCAGTTCTTC. Its translation is CSVASGGRAAEQFF.

The sample holds a few counts of this clonotype. The V gene is TRBV29-1, the J gene TRBJ2-3; 12 nucleotides agree with TRBD2. The germline gives CDR1 SQVTM, CDR2 ANQGSEA. This CDR3 is built from 14 residues. V shed 2 bases, J shed 5 bases, and the junction held 2 bases outside the gene matches. CDR3 DNA: TGCAGCGTTGAACGACTAGCGGGAGAAGATACGCAGTATTTT. It translates to CSVERLAGEDTQYF.

The chain links TRBV2 to TRBJ2-1, with 10 bases that match TRBD1. The J call is in doubt because the DNA end fits TRBJ2-5 better. The length of the CDR3 is 16 residues. The germline V gene has CDR1 SNHLY and CDR2 FYNNEI. The CDR3 DNA reads as TGTGCCAGCTCGCCGACCGACAGGGGGCGACGAGAGACCCAGTACTTC. It translates to CASSPTDRGRRETQYF.